This is a list of T cell receptor beta chains from one sample in a study of low-dose radiotherapy and immunotherapy resistance in tumors. TCRdb reprocessed the reads via MiXCR and lists one record per CDR3 protein. The sample includes around 76,000 distinct CDR3 sequences, around 30% of them seen just once. Material: PBMCs, obtained before treatment. These receptors all stem from a female donor with ovarian cancer. Both conserved end residues are part of each CDR3. The order of the fields is D gene, V gene, clone size, J gene, CDR3 DNA, CDR3 protein. D genes are given only for firm matches. Only some rows state a clone size, as once, few, many or a class for expanded clones.

TRBD1	TRBV5-1	-	TRBJ2-1	TGCGCCAGCAGCTGGACAGGGCGCTTCTACAATGAGCAGTTCTTC	CASSWTGRFYNEQFF
TRBD2	TRBV4-3	-	TRBJ2-1	TGCGCCAGCAGCCAAGAAGTCCTAGCGGGAGAAGTGAATGAGCAGTTCTTC	CASSQEVLAGEVNEQFF
TRBD1	TRBV27	-	TRBJ2-7	TGTGCCACAAGAAGGGGACAGACCTACGAGCAGTACTTC	CATRRGQTYEQYF
TRBD1	TRBV20-1	many	TRBJ1-2	TGCAGTGCTAGAGAACAGGGGAACTATGGCTACACCTTC	CSAREQGNYGYTF
-	TRBV6-1	many	TRBJ1-4	TGTGCCAGCAGTGGTAGGACAGCCGGCCGGAATGAAAAACTGTTTTTT	CASSGRTAGRNEKLFF
-	TRBV5-1	-	TRBJ2-1	TGCGCCAGCGCGTATGGGGGGGCTAATGAGCAGTTCTTC	CASAYGGANEQFF
-	TRBV28	-	TRBJ1-6	TGTGCCAGCAGTTTAGAGGGCTATAATTCACCCCTCCACTTT	CASSLEGYNSPLHF
TRBD1	TRBV29-1	many	TRBJ2-3	TGCAGCGTTGAAGATCTGGTGACAGGGGGGACAGATACGCAGTATTTT	CSVEDLVTGGTDTQYF
-	TRBV7-2	many	TRBJ2-5	TGTGCCAGCAGCTTAAGTCCCGGGGGACGGTTCCAAGAGACCCAGTACTTC	CASSLSPGGRFQETQYF
TRBD1	TRBV20-1	many	TRBJ2-7	TGCAGTGCTAGCGGGACAGGGGTAAGATCCTACGAGCAGTACTTC	CSASGTGVRSYEQYF
-	TRBV4-3	many	TRBJ1-1	TGCGCCAGCAGCCAAGGGGGTAGTGTCACTGAAGCTTTCTTT	CASSQGGSVTEAFF
TRBD2	TRBV9	-	TRBJ2-1	TGTGCCAGCAGCCTCCAAGCGGGGGGGATTAATGAGCAGTTCTTC	CASSLQAGGINEQFF
TRBD2	TRBV5-1	many	TRBJ2-5	TGCGCCAGCAGCCGATGGGGGCCTAGCGGGGAAGAGACCCAGTACTTC	CASSRWGPSGEETQYF
TRBD2	TRBV12-3/TRBV12-4	many	TRBJ2-7	TGTGCCAGCAGCGGACTAGCGGGGAGATACGAGCAGTACTTC	CASSGLAGRYEQYF
-	TRBV20-1	many	TRBJ2-7	TGCAGTGCTAGCTGGATCCGGGAGTACTTC	CSASWIREYF
-	TRBV18	many	TRBJ1-2	TGTGCCAGCTCACCGACTGAAAACTATGGCTACACCTTC	CASSPTENYGYTF
TRBD1	TRBV5-5	many	TRBJ1-4	TGTGCCAGCAGCTTTAGGGGACAGGGATATGAAAAACTGTTTTTT	CASSFRGQGYEKLFF
TRBD1	TRBV23-1	-	TRBJ1-6	TGCGCCAGCAGTCAACCCGGGACAGGGGGGGGTCCCCTCCACTTT	CASSQPGTGGGPLHF
TRBD1	TRBV20-1	-	TRBJ1-2	TGCAGTGCTACCACAGGGGGCTTTGGCTATGGCTACACCTTC	CSATTGGFGYGYTF
-	TRBV5-1	-	TRBJ2-2	TGCGCCAGCAGCTTGGCCGAGAACACCGGGGAGCTGTTTTTT	CASSLAENTGELFF
-	TRBV7-9	-	TRBJ2-6	TGTGCCAGCAGCTTAGCCCAGGCTGGGGCCAACGTCCTGACTTTC	CASSLAQAGANVLTF
TRBD2	TRBV30	many	TRBJ2-1	TGTGCCTGGAGTATCGCTAGCGGGAGATCTGAGCAGTTCTTC	CAWSIASGRSEQFF
-	TRBV7-2	few	TRBJ2-7	TGTGCCAGCAGCTCAAACCCGGGCGAGCAGTACTTC	CASSSNPGEQYF
-	TRBV3-1	many	TRBJ1-5	TGTGCCAGCAGCCCGAACCCGGGACCCATATTAAATCAGCATTTT	CASSPNPGPILNQHF
TRBD2	TRBV24-1	many	TRBJ2-7	TGTGCCACCAGTGAAGCGGGAGTAGCCGAGCAGTACTTC	CATSEAGVAEQYF
TRBD1	TRBV5-6	many	TRBJ2-5	TGTGCCAGCAGCCCCGGGACAGGGTTCGACCAAGAGACCCAGTACTTC	CASSPGTGFDQETQYF
TRBD1	TRBV5-8	many	TRBJ1-2	TGTGCCAGCAGCAACCGGGACAGCATTTGGGGCTACACCTTC	CASSNRDSIWGYTF
-	TRBV2	many	TRBJ2-1	TGTGCCAGCAGCGTAAGGGGGAGCTCCTACAATGAGCAGTTCTTC	CASSVRGSSYNEQFF
-	TRBV3-1	many	TRBJ2-1	TGTGCCAGCAGCCAAGTGGGAGAACAGGGCCCCTACAATGAGCAGTTCTTC	CASSQVGEQGPYNEQFF
TRBD1	TRBV5-1	many	TRBJ1-4	TGCGCCAGCGCCGGACAGGGTAGGAATGAAAAACTGTTTTTT	CASAGQGRNEKLFF
TRBD2	TRBV7-3	many	TRBJ2-1	TGTGCCAGCAGCTTAACTAGCGGGGGTAGTTCCTACAATGAGCAGTTCTTC	CASSLTSGGSSYNEQFF
-	TRBV7-9	many	TRBJ2-1	TGTGCCGGGCGAAGGGGAGGTGAAAATGAGCAGTTCTTC	CAGRRGGENEQFF
TRBD2	TRBV30	many	TRBJ2-7	TGTGCCTGGAGCGTCGGGGGGAACTGGGGACACGAGCAGTACTTC	CAWSVGGNWGHEQYF
TRBD1	TRBV24-1	few	TRBJ1-5	TGTGCCACGAGTAGCACAGGGGCAGAGCAGCCCCAGCATTTT	CATSSTGAEQPQHF
-	TRBV28	-	TRBJ2-3	TGTGCCAGCAGGGACTTTGACCAGGTCATAGATACGCAGTATTTT	CASRDFDQVIDTQYF
TRBD2	TRBV6-5	-	TRBJ2-1	TGTGCCAGCAGTTACTCGATGGCTAGCGGGAGTCGCAATGAGCAGTTCTTC	CASSYSMASGSRNEQFF
TRBD2	TRBV7-9	-	TRBJ2-1	TGTGCCAGCAGCGGCAGCGGGGCACTAGCGGGAGGGCTGAATGAGCAGTTCTTC	CASSGSGALAGGLNEQFF
TRBD1	TRBV7-3	many	TRBJ2-2	TGTGCCAGCAGCTGGACAGGGCCCGGGGAGCTGTTTTTT	CASSWTGPGELFF
-	TRBV11-2	-	TRBJ1-2	TGTGCCAGCAGCTTAGAGTTGGGCCAGGCGTCTAACTATGGCTACACCTTC	CASSLELGQASNYGYTF
TRBD1	TRBV9	many	TRBJ2-7	TGTGCCAGCAGCGAGGGACCGACAGGGGCCGAGCAGTACTTC	CASSEGPTGAEQYF
-	TRBV4-1	many	TRBJ1-5	TGCGCCAGCAGCCATCGAGGGAACAATCAGCCCCAGCATTTT	CASSHRGNNQPQHF
-	TRBV6-2/TRBV6-3	-	TRBJ2-7	TGTGCCAGCAGTGAAGACTCAGGGTTCTCCTACGAGCAGTACTTC	CASSEDSGFSYEQYF
TRBD2	TRBV5-8	-	TRBJ2-7	TGTGCCAGCAGCTTGCGGCTAGCGGAGACCTACGAGCAGTACTTC	CASSLRLAETYEQYF
TRBD1	TRBV5-1	many	TRBJ1-2	TGCGCCAGCAGCGGGACAGGGGACGGCTACACCTTC	CASSGTGDGYTF
-	TRBV2	once	TRBJ1-3	TGTGCCAGCAGTGATAAGGGGGTTGGAAACACCATATATTTT	CASSDKGVGNTIYF
TRBD2	TRBV20-1	many	TRBJ2-1	TGCAGTGCTAGACCACTAGCGGGGGCCTCTTCCTACAATGAGCAGTTCTTC	CSARPLAGASSYNEQFF
TRBD2	TRBV12-3/TRBV12-4	many	TRBJ2-1	TGTGCCAGCAGTTTTACTAGCGGGAGAGCGAATGAGCAGTTCTTC	CASSFTSGRANEQFF
-	TRBV19	many	TRBJ1-1	TGTGCCAGTACCCAGAACACTGAAGCTTTCTTT	CASTQNTEAFF
-	TRBV6-2/TRBV6-3	few	TRBJ2-7	TGTGCCAGCAGTGAGCGCCTCGAGCAGTACTTC	CASSERLEQYF